The 32 T cell receptor beta chains below all came from one sample that was sequenced in a study of shared clonotypes between healthy human individuals (dated by TCRdb to about 2020). The library was obtained by the immunoSEQ multiplex PCR assay. The table comes from immuneACCESS by way of TCRdb, which keeps in-frame sequences with V and J called. Part of the clones is missing from these tables; in studies checked, under half for an unresolved V gene and the rest for unknown reasons. The sample contains 1.4 million or so clones, 97% to 99% of them found a single time. Under 0.45% of the sample comes from the top ten. Sequencing input: naive CD4+ T cells sorted from blood. This specimen's cell subset or site label, per the study, means: CD45RA+ positively selected. Every receptor here comes from a man under 40 in good health.

This sequence joins TRBV6-5 and TRBJ2-3, with D possibly being TRBD1 or TRBD2 (5 bases each). Trimming pared 2 bases from V and 6 bases from J, leaving 18 bases between. The CDR3 loop spans 16 amino acids. Per germline, CDR1 MNHEY and CDR2 SVGAGI. CDR3 DNA: TGTGCCAGCAGTTACAGGGGACCGCACTCATTCGATACGCAGTATTTT. This codes for CASSYRGPHSFDTQYF.

V and J are TRBV18 and TRBJ2-2; perhaps TRBD2 as D (5 bases). Trimming took 3 bases from V and 6 from J, leaving 14 bases between them. This CDR3 contains 15 residues. Looked up from germline, CDR1 is KGHSH and CDR2 is LQKENI. The DNA for the CDR3 is TGTGCCAGCTCACCGGGAGCTCGCTTTCCCGGGGAGCTGTTTTTT. It yields the protein CASSPGARFPGELFF.

The chain has TRBV7-2 and TRBJ2-7, with TRBD1 identical over 7 bases. V lost 4 bases, J lost 6 bases, and 15 bases stayed unmatched. The germline V gene has CDR1 SGHTA and CDR2 FQGNSA. This CDR3 is built from 16 residues. CDR3 loop: CASSSQTGPVPLEQYF. The CDR3 nucleotides are TGTGCCAGCAGCTCACAGACAGGGCCCGTACCCCTCGAGCAGTACTTC.

To note about this clone: Other DNA sequences in the same sample also yield this CDR3. This chain connects TRBV18 to TRBJ1-5; 9 bases align to TRBD1. This CDR3 has 14 residues. Per the germline V gene, CDR1 is KGHSH and CDR2 is LQKENI. V lost 3 bases to trimming and J lost 5 bases; unmatched junction nucleotides: 2. The CDR3 reads CASSPDRGYQPQHF. In DNA, the CDR3 is TGTGCCAGCTCACCGGACAGGGGATATCAGCCCCAGCATTTT. Together with reference TRBV18 and TRBJ1-5, the CDR3 gives the full variable domain: NAGVMQNPRHLVRRRGQEARLRCSPMKGHSHVYWYRQLPEEGLKFMVYLQKENIIDESGMPKERFSAEFPKEGPSILRIQQVVRGDSAAYFCASSPDRGYQPQHFGDGTRLSIL.

This chain joins TRBV5-1 and TRBJ2-3, with 13 bases lining up with TRBD2. CDR1 and CDR2 from the germline V gene are SGHRS and YFSETQ. This CDR3 has 17 amino acids. Trimming removed 4 bases from V and 6 bases from J; junction bases left unmatched: 11. CDR3: CASSPTLAGGLHDTQYF. CDR3 in DNA: TGCGCCAGCAGCCCTACACTAGCGGGAGGGCTTCACGATACGCAGTATTTT.

The V call is TRBV9, the J call TRBJ1-3; unclear D gene. The CDR3 covers 16 residues. Trimming took off 1 base at V and 0 bases at J, with 11 bases between the two ends. CDR1 is SGDLS and CDR2 is YYNGEE in the germline V gene. This chain's CDR3 is CASSVLTASSGNTIYF. The CDR3 DNA sequence: TGTGCCAGCAGCGTACTGACTGCGAGCTCTGGAAACACCATATATTTT.

This clone has only one observation. V gene TRBV5-1 combines with J gene TRBJ1-2; 12 positions match TRBD1. The V segment lost 4 bases and the J segment 5 bases; nucleotides outside the gene matches: 3. Germline V lookup: CDR1 SGHRS, CDR2 YFSETQ. The CDR3 consists of 14 residues. As DNA, the CDR3 is TGCGCCAGCAGCCGGGACAGGGGGCGTTATGGCTACACCTTC. Residues: CASSRDRGRYGYTF.

The rearrangement joins TRBV18 to TRBJ2-1, with TRBD2 identical over 7 bases. CDR1 is KGHSH, CDR2 LQKENI, per germline. The CDR3 extends over 19 amino acids. Trimming took 3 bases from V and 0 from J; bases not matched to a gene: 14. The CDR3 DNA sequence: TGTGCCAGCTCACCTCTGGCGGGAGCACGATCTAGCTCCTACAATGAGCAGTTCTTC. Encoded protein: CASSPLAGARSSSYNEQFF.

This clone appeared a single time. The V call is TRBV5-1, the J call TRBJ2-7; TRBD2 matches at 7 bases. Germline lookup yields CDR1 SGHRS and CDR2 YFSETQ. CDR3 length: 15 residues. J was trimmed by 7 bases and V by 3 bases; bases with no gene match: 13. DNA of the CDR3: TGCGCCAGCAGCTGGGCCGGCGGGAGCCTGGGGGAGCAGTACTTC. Translated, it gives CASSWAGGSLGEQYF.

The chain has TRBV11-2 and TRBJ1-1; D gene ambiguous. Germline CDR1 reads SGHAT; CDR2 reads FQNNGV. The CDR3 consists of 13 residues. The V end was cut by 6 bases, the J end by 0 bases, with 8 bases between. CDR3 protein: CASRASLNTEAFF. The CDR3 DNA follows: TGTGCCAGCAGGGCGAGTCTGAACACTGAAGCTTTCTTT.

The chain carries TRBV30 and TRBJ2-5, with 9 bases lining up with TRBD2. CDR1 GTSNPN and CDR2 SVGIG come from the germline V gene (reference sequence). The CDR3 is made up of 15 amino acids. Germline trimming cut 0 bases from V and 5 bases from J; bases unmatched to any gene: 7. The chain's CDR3 is CAWSVLAGIWETQYF. As DNA, the CDR3 is TGTGCCTGGAGTGTACTAGCGGGTATTTGGGAGACCCAGTACTTC.

The chain links TRBV5-1 to TRBJ1-3; D not certain. The V end was cut by 0 bases, the J end by 8 bases, with 15 bases between. The CDR3 consists of 15 residues. Germline V gene lookup returns CDR1 SGHRS and CDR2 YFSETQ. The CDR3 region has the DNA TGCGCCAGCAGCTTGGGGGTTAATAATCTAGACACCATATATTTT. It yields the protein CASSLGVNNLDTIYF.

V gene TRBV2 combines with J gene TRBJ2-1, with D possibly matching TRBD1 (6 bases). The germline V gene has CDR1 SNHLY and CDR2 FYNNEI. The CDR3 is made up of 15 amino acids. V was clipped by 4 bases and J by 3 bases, with 13 bases between them. The chain's CDR3 is CASSGGGNLYNEQFF. Written as DNA, the CDR3 is TGTGCCAGCAGTGGAGGGGGTAACCTCTACAATGAGCAGTTCTTC.

This chain joins TRBV10-2 and TRBJ1-3; no clear D gene. The length of the CDR3 is 12 residues. Germline V gives CDR1 WSHSY, CDR2 SAAADI. Trimming cost V 4 bases and J 14 bases, with 15 bases left between them. As DNA, the CDR3 is TGCGCCAGCAGTGCACCGGGGTTAGACTTATATTTT. This gives the protein CASSAPGLDLYF.

The V gene is TRBV27, the J gene TRBJ1-1, with D uncertain. This CDR3 comprises 13 residues. Trimming pared 5 bases from V and 1 base from J, leaving 8 bases between. CDR1 MNHEY and CDR2 SMNVEV come from the germline V gene (reference sequence). Here the CDR3 reads CASSLRTNTEAFF. In DNA form, the CDR3 reads TGTGCCAGCAGTCTAAGGACGAACACTGAAGCTTTCTTT.

Of note for this clone: This same CDR3 is encoded by further DNA sequences in the sample. The chain has TRBV5-1 and TRBJ2-3; TRBD2 matches 12 bases. The germline V gene encodes CDR1 SGHRS and CDR2 YFSETQ. There are 16 residues in the CDR3. The ends lost 3 bases at V and 2 bases at J; junction bases unmatched: 4. CDR3 protein: CASSSGLAGLTDTQYF. CDR3 bases: TGCGCCAGCAGCTCTGGACTAGCGGGACTCACAGATACGCAGTATTTT.

The chain links TRBV5-1 to TRBJ2-7, with 7 bases fitting TRBD2. V was pared by 6 bases and J by 3 bases, with 9 bases of the junction left unmatched. CDR1 and CDR2 (germline): SGHRS, YFSETQ. The CDR3 length is 14 residues. CDR3 amino acids: CASTGAGADYEQYF. CDR3 coding DNA: TGCGCCAGCACGGGTGCGGGAGCGGACTACGAGCAGTACTTC. The variable domain in full, completed from reference TRBV5-1 and TRBJ2-7, reads KAGVTQTPRYLIKTRGQQVTLSCSPISGHRSVSWYQQTPGQGLQFLFEYFSETQRNKGNFPGRFSGRQFSNSRSEMNVSTLELGDSALYLCASTGAGADYEQYFGPGTRLTVT.

The chain uses TRBV4-1 and TRBJ1-2, with 7 positions matching TRBD1. This CDR3 has 13 residues. Trimming cost V 4 bases and J 9 bases; bases outside gene matches: 8. Germline V gene lookup returns CDR1 MGHRA and CDR2 YSYEKL. Here the CDR3 DNA reads TGCGCCAGCAGCCCCCTAGGGGGCAGGAGCTACACCTTC. Its protein product is CASSPLGGRSYTF.

This rearrangement joins TRBV9 to TRBJ2-3, with D possibly matching TRBD2 (6 bases). Per germline, CDR1 SGDLS and CDR2 YYNGEE. The V end was cut by 1 base, the J end by 0 bases, with 9 bases between. The CDR3 consists of 15 residues. Here the CDR3 DNA reads TGTGCCAGCAGCGTACCCGGGACTAGCACAGATACGCAGTATTTT. It encodes CASSVPGTSTDTQYF.

The chain joins TRBV9 to TRBJ2-3; 8 bases line up with TRBD2. With 4 bases clipped from V and 4 bases from J, the junction kept 11 bases outside the gene matches. The germline V gene has CDR1 SGDLS and CDR2 YYNGEE. The CDR3 length is 16 residues. CDR3 amino acids: CASSPQGAGASDTQYF. DNA for the CDR3: TGTGCCAGCAGCCCACAAGGAGCGGGAGCCTCAGATACGCAGTATTTT.

This sequence joins TRBV5-1 and TRBJ2-7; 11 nucleotides match TRBD1. CDR3 length: 14 residues. The V segment lost 4 bases and the J segment 3 bases; nucleotides outside the gene matches: 3. Germline V gene lookup returns CDR1 SGHRS and CDR2 YFSETQ. The CDR3 loop reads CASSKGQGVYEQYF. The CDR3 nucleotides read TGCGCCAGCAGCAAGGGACAGGGGGTCTACGAGCAGTACTTC.

This clone was detected once. The rearrangement links TRBV6-5 to TRBJ2-3, with a possible D match to TRBD1 (6 bases). CDR3 length: 12 amino acids. The germline V and J ends were trimmed by 3 bases and 8 bases, with 9 bases remaining between them. Germline lookup yields CDR1 MNHEY and CDR2 SVGAGI. The CDR3 region has the DNA TGTGCCAGCAGTTATCAACAGGGTACGCAGTATTTT. Protein product: CASSYQQGTQYF.

This sequence joins TRBV5-4 and TRBJ1-1; a weak D match, TRBD1 (5 bases). Looked up from germline, CDR1 is SGHNT and CDR2 is YYREEE (reference sequence). The CDR3 is 15 residues long. V was trimmed by 4 bases and J by 3 bases, leaving 16 bases between them. The CDR3 spells CASSRSAGLDTEAFF. The CDR3 nucleotides read TGTGCCAGCAGCCGTTCGGCGGGGCTGGACACTGAAGCTTTCTTT.

The chain combines TRBV16 with TRBJ2-1; 9 bases are shared with TRBD2. The germline V gene encodes CDR1 KGHSY and CDR2 FQNENV. This CDR3 contains 17 residues. Germline trimming cut 4 bases from V and 2 bases from J; bases unmatched to any gene: 9. CDR3 in amino acids: CASSRASGNGAYNEQFF. DNA for the CDR3: TGTGCCAGCAGCCGGGCTAGCGGGAATGGCGCCTACAATGAGCAGTTCTTC.

This chain connects TRBV29-1 to TRBJ1-2; D not certain. The germline V gene has CDR1 SQVTM and CDR2 ANQGSEA. The CDR3 runs 13 residues. Deletions cut 3 bases from V and 2 bases from J, with 10 bases between. The CDR3 bases are TGCAGCGTTGACGGGGAGGGAAACTATGGCTACACCTTC. This gives the protein CSVDGEGNYGYTF.

This chain uses TRBV5-1 with TRBJ2-1; 8 bases are a match to TRBD2. CDR1 is SGHRS and CDR2 is YFSETQ in the germline V gene. This CDR3 spans 16 amino acids. V trimming: 2 bases; J trimming: 1 base; junction bases outside the gene matches: 5. The CDR3, as DNA: TGCGCCAGCAGCTTCTTAGCGGGATCATCCTACAATGAGCAGTTCTTC. This sequence encodes CASSFLAGSSYNEQFF.

The V gene is TRBV18, the J gene TRBJ2-5, with a possible D match to TRBD2 (5 bases). This CDR3 is 13 amino acids long. CDR1 KGHSH and CDR2 LQKENI come from the germline V gene. The V end lost 5 bases, the J end lost 4 bases, and 11 bases lay between the germline ends. The CDR3 spells CASSATRGETQYF. The CDR3 nucleotides are TGTGCCAGCTCAGCCACCCGGGGAGAGACCCAGTACTTC.

The chain links TRBV7-2 to TRBJ1-2, with 10 bases lining up with TRBD1. Germline V gives CDR1 SGHTA, CDR2 FQGNSA. This CDR3 contains 13 residues. J gave up 5 bases and V 10 bases, and 7 bases lay outside the gene matches. CDR3 in amino acids: CATTTGGVYGYTF. The CDR3, as DNA: TGTGCCACCACGACAGGGGGCGTTTATGGCTACACCTTC.

The gene calls are TRBV5-1 and TRBJ2-7; 14 bases match TRBD2. Trimming removed 4 bases from V and 7 bases from J; junction bases left unmatched: 7. CDR1 and CDR2 (germline): SGHRS, YFSETQ. The CDR3 sequence is 15 residues long. As DNA, the CDR3 is TGCGCCAGCAGCCCCCCGGGACTAGCGGGAGAAGAGCAGTACTTC. It translates to CASSPPGLAGEEQYF.

This sequence joins TRBV7-6 and TRBJ2-2, with D possibly matching TRBD1 (5 bases). Trimming left V 2 bases short and J 1 base short, with 14 bases between. Germline assignment: CDR1 SGHVS and CDR2 FNYEAQ. This CDR3 comprises 17 residues. CDR3 DNA sequence: TGTGCCAGCAGCTTATCCCCCGAACAGGTGAACACCGGGGAGCTGTTTTTT. This gives the protein CASSLSPEQVNTGELFF.

About this clone: The sample holds other DNA sequences that translate to the same CDR3. The chain links TRBV2 to TRBJ1-4, with TRBD1 matching over 9 bases. In germline, CDR1 is SNHLY, CDR2 FYNNEI. V lost 8 bases, J lost 8 bases, and 3 bases stayed unmatched. The CDR3 runs to 12 residues. The CDR3 spells CASRDRDEKLFF. For the CDR3, the DNA is TGTGCCAGCCGGGACAGGGACGAAAAACTGTTTTTT.

This chain connects TRBV29-1 to TRBJ2-2; D tentatively reads TRBD1 or TRBD2 (6 bases each). The CDR3 is 15 amino acids. Germline CDR1 SQVTM, CDR2 ANQGSEA. V gave up 6 bases and J gave up 5 bases, with 19 bases separating them. The CDR3 nucleotides are TGCAGCGTCAAGCCGGGGGACATACTAACCGGGGAGCTGTTTTTT. Protein product: CSVKPGDILTGELFF.